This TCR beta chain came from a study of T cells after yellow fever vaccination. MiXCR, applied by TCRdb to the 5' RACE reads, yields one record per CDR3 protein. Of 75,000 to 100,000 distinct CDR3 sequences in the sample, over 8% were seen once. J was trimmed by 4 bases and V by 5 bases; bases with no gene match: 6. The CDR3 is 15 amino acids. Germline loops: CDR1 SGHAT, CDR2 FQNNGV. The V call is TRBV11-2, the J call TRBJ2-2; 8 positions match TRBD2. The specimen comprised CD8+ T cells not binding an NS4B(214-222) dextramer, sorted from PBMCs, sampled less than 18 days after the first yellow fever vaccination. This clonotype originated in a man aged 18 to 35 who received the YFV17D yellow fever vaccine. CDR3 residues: CASSRTSRVTGELFF. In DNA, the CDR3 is TGTGCCAGCAGCAGGACTAGCAGGGTCACCGGGGAGCTGTTTTTT.